This TCR beta chain was documented in a study of T cells in narcolepsy. Data came from immunoSEQ multiplex PCR; TCRdb stores just in-frame clones and leaves some out. Of about 24,000 clones in the sample, about 81% were seen once. Whole-study results and caveats: Blood of same and different patients, but not healthy controls, reportedly held recurring autoreactive clonotypes.

CDR1 WSHSY and CDR2 SAAADI come from the germline V gene. The V gene lost 2 bases and the J gene lost 1 base, with 17 bases spanning the gap. This CDR3 has 17 amino acids. As regards this clone: Its antigen is not known.

The chain recombines TRBV10-2 with TRBJ2-5, with a tentative D call TRBD2 (5 bases). This TCR was recovered from a human donor in good health. Sequenced: memory (CD45RA-) CD4+ T cells from blood. This chain's CDR3 is CASSEGSSPGCQETQYF. The CDR3 DNA sequence: TGCGCCAGCAGTGAGGGATCCTCCCCGGGGTGCCAAGAGACCCAGTACTTC.